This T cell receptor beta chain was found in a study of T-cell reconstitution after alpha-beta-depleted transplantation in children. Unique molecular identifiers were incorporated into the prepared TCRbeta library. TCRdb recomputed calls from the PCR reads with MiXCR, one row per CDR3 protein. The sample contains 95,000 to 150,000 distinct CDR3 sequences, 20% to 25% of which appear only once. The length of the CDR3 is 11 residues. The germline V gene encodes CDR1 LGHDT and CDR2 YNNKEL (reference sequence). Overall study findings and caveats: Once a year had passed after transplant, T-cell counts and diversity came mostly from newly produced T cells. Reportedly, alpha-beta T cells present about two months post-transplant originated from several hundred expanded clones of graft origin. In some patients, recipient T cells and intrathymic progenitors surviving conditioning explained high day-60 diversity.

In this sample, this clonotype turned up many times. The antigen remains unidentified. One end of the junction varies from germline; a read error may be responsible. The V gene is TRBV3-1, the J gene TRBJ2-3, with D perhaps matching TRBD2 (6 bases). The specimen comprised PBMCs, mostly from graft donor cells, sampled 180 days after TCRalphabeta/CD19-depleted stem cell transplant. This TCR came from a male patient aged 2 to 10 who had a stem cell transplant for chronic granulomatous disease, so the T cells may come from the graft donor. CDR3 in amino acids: CASSQDRGAHF. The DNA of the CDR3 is TGTGCCAGCAGCCAAGATCGCGGGGCGCATTTT.